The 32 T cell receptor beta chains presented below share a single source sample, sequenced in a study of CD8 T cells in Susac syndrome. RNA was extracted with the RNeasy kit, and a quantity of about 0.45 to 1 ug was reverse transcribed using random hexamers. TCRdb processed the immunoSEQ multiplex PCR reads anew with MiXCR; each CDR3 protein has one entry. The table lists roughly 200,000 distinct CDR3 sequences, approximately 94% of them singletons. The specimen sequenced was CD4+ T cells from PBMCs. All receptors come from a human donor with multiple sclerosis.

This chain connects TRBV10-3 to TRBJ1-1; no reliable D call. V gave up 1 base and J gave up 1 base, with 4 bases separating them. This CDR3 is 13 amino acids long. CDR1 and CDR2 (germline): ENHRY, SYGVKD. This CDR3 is CAISELQNTEAFF. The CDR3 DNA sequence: TGTGCCATCAGTGAGTTACAGAACACTGAAGCTTTCTTT.

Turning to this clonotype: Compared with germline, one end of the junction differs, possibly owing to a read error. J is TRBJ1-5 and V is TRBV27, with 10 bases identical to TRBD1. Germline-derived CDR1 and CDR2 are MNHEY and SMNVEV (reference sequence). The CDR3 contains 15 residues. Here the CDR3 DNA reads TGTGCCAGCAGTCCCTTAGGACAGGGGGGTCGGTTTCTGAATTTT. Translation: CASSPLGQGGRFLNF.

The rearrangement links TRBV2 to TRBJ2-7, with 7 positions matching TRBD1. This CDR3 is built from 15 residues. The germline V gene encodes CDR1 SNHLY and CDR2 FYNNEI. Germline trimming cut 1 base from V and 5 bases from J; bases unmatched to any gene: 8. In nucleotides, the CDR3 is TGTGCCAGCAGTGAAGACACAGGGGCCCTTAACGAGCAGTACTTC. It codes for CASSEDTGALNEQYF.

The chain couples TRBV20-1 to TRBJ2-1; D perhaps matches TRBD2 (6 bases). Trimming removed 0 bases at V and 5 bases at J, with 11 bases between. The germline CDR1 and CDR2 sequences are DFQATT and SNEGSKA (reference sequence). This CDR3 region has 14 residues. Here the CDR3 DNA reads TGCAGTGCTAGAGATCAACGGGGGAACAATGAGCAGTTCTTC. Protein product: CSARDQRGNNEQFF.

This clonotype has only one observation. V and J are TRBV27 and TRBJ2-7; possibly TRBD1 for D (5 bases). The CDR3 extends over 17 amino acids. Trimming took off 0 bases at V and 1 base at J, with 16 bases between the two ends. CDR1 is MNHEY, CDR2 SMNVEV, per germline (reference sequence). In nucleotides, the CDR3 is TGTGCCAGCAGTTTATCGTTTGGGCAGGGTCCTTCCTACGAGCAGTACTTC. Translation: CASSLSFGQGPSYEQYF.

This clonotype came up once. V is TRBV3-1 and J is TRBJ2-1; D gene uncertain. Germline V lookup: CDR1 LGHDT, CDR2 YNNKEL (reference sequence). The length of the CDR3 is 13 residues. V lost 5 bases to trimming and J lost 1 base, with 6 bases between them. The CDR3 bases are TGTGCCAGCAGCTACGCGTCCTACAATGAGCAGTTCTTC. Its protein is CASSYASYNEQFF.

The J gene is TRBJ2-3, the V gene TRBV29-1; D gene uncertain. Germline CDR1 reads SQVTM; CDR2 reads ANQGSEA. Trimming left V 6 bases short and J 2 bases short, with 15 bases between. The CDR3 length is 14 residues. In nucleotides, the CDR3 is TGCAGCGTACCCACTAACCAGTACACAGATACGCAGTATTTT. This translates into CSVPTNQYTDTQYF.

This CDR3 reads CSVDSSGAPSNEQFF. CDR3 coding DNA: TGCAGCGTTGATTCGAGCGGGGCCCCTAGTAATGAGCAGTTCTTC. The genes are TRBV29-1 and TRBJ2-1; 7 bases fit TRBD2. V dropped 3 bases and J dropped 7; count of bases not matched to a gene: 12. This CDR3 is built from 15 residues. Germline CDR1 is SQVTM and CDR2 is ANQGSEA.

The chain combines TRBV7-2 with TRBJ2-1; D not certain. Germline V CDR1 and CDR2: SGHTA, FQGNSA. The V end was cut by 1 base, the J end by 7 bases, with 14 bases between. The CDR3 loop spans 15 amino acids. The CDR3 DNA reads TGTGCCAGCAGCTTAGTTTCGGGTCCAGGAAATGAGCAGTTCTTC. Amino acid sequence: CASSLVSGPGNEQFF.

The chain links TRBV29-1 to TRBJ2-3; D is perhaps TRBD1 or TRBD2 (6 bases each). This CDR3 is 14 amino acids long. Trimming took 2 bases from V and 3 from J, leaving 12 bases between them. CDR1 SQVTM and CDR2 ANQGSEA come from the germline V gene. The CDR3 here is CSVERQGTTDTQYF. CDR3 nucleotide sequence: TGCAGCGTTGAACGGCAGGGGACTACAGATACGCAGTATTTT.

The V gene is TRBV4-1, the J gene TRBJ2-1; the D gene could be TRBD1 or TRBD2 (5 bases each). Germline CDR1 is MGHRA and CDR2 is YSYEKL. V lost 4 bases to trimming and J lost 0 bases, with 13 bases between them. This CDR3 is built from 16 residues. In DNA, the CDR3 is TGCGCCAGCAGCCCGAGTCAGGGAGACTCCTACAATGAGCAGTTCTTC. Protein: CASSPSQGDSYNEQFF.

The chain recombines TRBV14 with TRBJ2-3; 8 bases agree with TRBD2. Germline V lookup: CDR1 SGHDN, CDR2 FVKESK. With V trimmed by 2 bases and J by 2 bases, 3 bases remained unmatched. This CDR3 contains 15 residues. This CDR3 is CASSQPGLATDTQYF. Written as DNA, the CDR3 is TGTGCCAGCAGCCAACCAGGACTAGCCACAGATACGCAGTATTTT.

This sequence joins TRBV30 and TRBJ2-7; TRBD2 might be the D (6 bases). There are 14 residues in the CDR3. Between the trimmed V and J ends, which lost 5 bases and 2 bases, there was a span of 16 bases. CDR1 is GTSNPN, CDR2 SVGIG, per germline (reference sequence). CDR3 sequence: CAWSEGRIPYEQYF. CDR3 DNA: TGTGCCTGGTCGGAGGGCAGGATCCCCTACGAGCAGTACTTC.

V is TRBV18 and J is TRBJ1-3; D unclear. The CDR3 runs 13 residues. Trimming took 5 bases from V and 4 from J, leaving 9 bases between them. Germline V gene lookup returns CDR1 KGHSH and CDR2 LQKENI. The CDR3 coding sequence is TGTGCCAGCTCATCAGAAGACGGAAACACCATATATTTT. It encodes CASSSEDGNTIYF.

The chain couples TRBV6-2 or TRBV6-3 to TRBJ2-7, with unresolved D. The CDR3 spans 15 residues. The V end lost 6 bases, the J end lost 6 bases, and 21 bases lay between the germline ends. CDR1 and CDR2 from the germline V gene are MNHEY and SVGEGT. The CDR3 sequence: CASREVQRATSEQYF. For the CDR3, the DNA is TGTGCCAGCAGAGAGGTCCAGAGAGCAACTTCCGAGCAGTACTTC.

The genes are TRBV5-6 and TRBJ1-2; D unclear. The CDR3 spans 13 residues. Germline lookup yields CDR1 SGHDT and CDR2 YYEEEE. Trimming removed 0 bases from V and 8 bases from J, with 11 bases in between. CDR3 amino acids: CASSLDTGRGYTF. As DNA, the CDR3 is TGTGCCAGCAGCTTGGACACCGGCAGGGGCTACACCTTC.

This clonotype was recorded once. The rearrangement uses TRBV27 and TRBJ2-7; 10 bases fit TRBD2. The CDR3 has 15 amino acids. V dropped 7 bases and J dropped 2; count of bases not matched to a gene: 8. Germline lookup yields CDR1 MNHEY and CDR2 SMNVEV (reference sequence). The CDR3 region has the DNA TGTGCCAGCAAGGAGTCAGGGACTAGCGCCTACGAGCAGTACTTC. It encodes CASKESGTSAYEQYF.

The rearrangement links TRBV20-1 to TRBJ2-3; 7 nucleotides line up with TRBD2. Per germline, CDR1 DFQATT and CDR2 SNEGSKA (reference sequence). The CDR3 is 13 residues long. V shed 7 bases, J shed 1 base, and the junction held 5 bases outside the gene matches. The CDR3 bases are TGCAGTGACAACCGGGGGGGCACAGATACGCAGTATTTT. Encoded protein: CSDNRGGTDTQYF.

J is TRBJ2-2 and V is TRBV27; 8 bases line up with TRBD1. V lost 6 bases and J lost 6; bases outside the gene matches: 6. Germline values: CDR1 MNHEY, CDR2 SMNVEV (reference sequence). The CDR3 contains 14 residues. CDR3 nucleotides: TGTGCCAGCAGAGGGACAGGATTGGCCGGGGAGCTGTTTTTT. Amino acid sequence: CASRGTGLAGELFF.

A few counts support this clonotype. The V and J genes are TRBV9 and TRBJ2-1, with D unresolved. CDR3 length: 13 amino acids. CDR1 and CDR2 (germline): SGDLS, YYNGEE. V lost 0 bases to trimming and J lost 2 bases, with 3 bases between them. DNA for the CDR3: TGTGCCAGCAGCGTAGCTCCCTACAATGAGCAGTTCTTC. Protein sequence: CASSVAPYNEQFF.

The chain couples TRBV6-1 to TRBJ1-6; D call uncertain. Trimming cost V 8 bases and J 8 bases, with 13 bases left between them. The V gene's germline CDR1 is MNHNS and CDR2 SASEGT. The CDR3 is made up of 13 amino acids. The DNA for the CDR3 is TGTGCCAGCGACGGGTATGAAGATTCACCCCTCCACTTT. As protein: CASDGYEDSPLHF.

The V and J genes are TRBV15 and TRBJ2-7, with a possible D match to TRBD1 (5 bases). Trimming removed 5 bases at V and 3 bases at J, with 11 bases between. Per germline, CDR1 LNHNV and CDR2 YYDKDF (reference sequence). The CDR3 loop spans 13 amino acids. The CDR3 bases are TGTGCCACCAGCGTCGTCCAGGGCTACGAGCAGTACTTC. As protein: CATSVVQGYEQYF.

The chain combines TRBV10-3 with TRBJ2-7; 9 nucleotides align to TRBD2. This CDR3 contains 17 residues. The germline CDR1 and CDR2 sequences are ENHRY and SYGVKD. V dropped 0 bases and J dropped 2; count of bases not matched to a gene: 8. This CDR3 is CAISESWPSGATYEQYF. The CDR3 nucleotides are TGTGCCATCAGTGAGTCGTGGCCTAGCGGGGCGACCTACGAGCAGTACTTC.

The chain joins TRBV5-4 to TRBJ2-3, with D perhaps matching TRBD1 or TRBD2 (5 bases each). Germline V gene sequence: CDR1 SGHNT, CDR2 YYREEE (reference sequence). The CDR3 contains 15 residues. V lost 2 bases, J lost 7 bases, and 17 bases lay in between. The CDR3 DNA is TGTGCCAGCAGCTTAGAGGGGTCCCTCTCATATACGCAGTATTTT. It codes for CASSLEGSLSYTQYF.

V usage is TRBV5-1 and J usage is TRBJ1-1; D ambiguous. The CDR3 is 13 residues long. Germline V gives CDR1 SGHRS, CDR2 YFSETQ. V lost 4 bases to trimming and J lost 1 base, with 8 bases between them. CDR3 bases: TGCGCCAGCAGCCGAACACAGAACACTGAAGCTTTCTTT. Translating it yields CASSRTQNTEAFF.

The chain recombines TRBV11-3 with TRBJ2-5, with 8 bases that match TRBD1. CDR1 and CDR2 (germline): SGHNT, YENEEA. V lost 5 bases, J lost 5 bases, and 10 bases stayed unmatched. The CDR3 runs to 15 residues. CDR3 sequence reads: CASSPGTGASETQYF. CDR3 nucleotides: TGTGCCAGCAGCCCGGGGACAGGAGCTTCGGAGACCCAGTACTTC.

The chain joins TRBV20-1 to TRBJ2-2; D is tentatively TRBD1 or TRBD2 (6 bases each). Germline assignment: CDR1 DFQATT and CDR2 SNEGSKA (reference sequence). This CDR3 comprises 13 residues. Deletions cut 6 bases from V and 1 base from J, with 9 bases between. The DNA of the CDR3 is TGCAGTGCCGGGGGCGTGAACACCGGGGAGCTGTTTTTT. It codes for CSAGGVNTGELFF.

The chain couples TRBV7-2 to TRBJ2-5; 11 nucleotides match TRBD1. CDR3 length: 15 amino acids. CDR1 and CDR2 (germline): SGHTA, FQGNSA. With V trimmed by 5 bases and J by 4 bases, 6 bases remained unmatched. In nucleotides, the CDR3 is TGTGCCAGCAGCCGGGGACAGGGGGTGAGAGAGACCCAGTACTTC. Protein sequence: CASSRGQGVRETQYF.

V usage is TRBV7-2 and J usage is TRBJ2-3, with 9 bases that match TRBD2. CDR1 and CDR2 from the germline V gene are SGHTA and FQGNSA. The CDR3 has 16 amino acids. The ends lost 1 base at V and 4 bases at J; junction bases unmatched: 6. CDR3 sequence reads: CASSLVLAGTPDTQYF. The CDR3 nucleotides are TGTGCCAGCAGCTTAGTCCTAGCGGGAACTCCAGATACGCAGTATTTT.

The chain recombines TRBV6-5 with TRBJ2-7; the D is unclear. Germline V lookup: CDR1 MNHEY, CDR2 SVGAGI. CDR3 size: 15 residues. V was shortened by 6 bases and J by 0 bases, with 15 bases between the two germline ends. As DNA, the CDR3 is TGTGCCAGCAGCCGCAGTCCGGGTGACTCCTACGAGCAGTACTTC. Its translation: CASSRSPGDSYEQYF.

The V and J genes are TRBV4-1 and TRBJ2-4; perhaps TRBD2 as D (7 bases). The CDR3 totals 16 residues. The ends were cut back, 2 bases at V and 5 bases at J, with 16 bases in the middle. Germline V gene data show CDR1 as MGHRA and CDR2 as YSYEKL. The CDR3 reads CASSQPGGGWENIQYF. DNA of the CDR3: TGCGCCAGCAGCCAACCGGGGGGCGGTTGGGAAAACATTCAGTACTTC.

The CDR3 loop is CAWSVRHFNQPQHF. DNA for the CDR3: TGTGCCTGGAGTGTACGTCACTTCAATCAGCCCCAGCATTTT. This chain uses TRBV30 with TRBJ1-5; D not resolved. The ends were cut back, 0 bases at V and 3 bases at J, with 9 bases in the middle. Germline CDR1 is GTSNPN and CDR2 is SVGIG (reference sequence). CDR3 length equals 14 residues.